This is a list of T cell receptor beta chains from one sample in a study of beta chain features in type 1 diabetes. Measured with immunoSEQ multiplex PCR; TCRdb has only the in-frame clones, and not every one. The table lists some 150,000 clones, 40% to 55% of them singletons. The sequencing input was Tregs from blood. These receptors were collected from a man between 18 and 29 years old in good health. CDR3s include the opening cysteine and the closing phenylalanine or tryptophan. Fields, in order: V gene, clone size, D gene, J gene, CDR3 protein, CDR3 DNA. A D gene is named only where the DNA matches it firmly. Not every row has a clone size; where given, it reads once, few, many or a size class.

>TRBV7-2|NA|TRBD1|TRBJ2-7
CASRGWTGSYEQYF
TGTGCCAGCAGGGGATGGACAGGTTCCTACGAGCAGTACTTC
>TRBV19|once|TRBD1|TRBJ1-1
CASSRDRGEAFF
TGTGCCAGTAGCCGTGACAGGGGTGAAGCTTTCTTT
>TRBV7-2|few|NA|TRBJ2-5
CASSPGTRQETQYF
TGTGCCAGCAGCCCCGGGACAAGACAAGAGACCCAGTACTTC
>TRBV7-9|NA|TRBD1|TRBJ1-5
CASSLADRDLQPQHF
TGTGCCAGCAGCTTAGCGGACAGGGATCTTCAGCCCCAGCATTTT
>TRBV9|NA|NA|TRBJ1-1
CASSYTWGPNTNTEAFF
TGTGCCAGCAGCTATACTTGGGGGCCAAACACGAACACTGAAGCTTTCTTT
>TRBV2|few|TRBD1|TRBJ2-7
CASSEPGQGIWSSYEQYF
TGTGCCAGCAGTGAACCGGGACAGGGGATTTGGAGCTCCTACGAGCAGTACTTC
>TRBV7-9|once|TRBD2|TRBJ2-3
CASSRSGGAPDTQYF
TGTGCCAGCAGCCGGAGCGGGGGGGCGCCAGATACGCAGTATTTT
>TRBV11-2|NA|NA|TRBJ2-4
CASSFQRAYRYF
TGTGCCAGCAGCTTTCAACGAGCGTATCGGTACTTC
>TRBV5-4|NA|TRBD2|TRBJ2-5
CASSLALLGGGAGETQYF
TGTGCCAGCAGCTTGGCCCTTCTTGGCGGGGGGGCCGGAGAGACCCAGTACTTC
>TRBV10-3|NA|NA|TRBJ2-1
CAISEGPNNEQFF
TGTGCCATCAGTGAGGGGCCCAACAATGAGCAGTTCTTC
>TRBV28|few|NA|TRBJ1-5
CASSFPGAGSQPQHF
TGTGCCAGCAGTTTCCCCGGAGCGGGTAGCCAGCCCCAGCATTTT
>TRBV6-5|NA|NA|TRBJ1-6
CASSYGGDYNSPLHF
TGTGCCAGCAGTTACGGGGGGGACTATAATTCACCCCTCCACTTT
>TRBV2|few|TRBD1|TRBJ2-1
CASEETGAKFF
TGTGCCAGCGAAGAAACAGGGGCTAAGTTCTTC
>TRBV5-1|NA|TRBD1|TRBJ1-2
CASRDDRGRGYTF
TGCGCCAGCAGGGACGACAGGGGAAGAGGCTACACCTTC
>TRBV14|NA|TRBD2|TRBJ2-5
CASSQDRWTSWETQYF
TGTGCCAGCAGCCAAGATCGGTGGACTAGCTGGGAGACCCAGTACTTC
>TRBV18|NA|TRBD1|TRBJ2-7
CASSPGQGQTYEQYF
TGTGCCAGCTCACCAGGGCAGGGACAGACCTACGAGCAGTACTTC